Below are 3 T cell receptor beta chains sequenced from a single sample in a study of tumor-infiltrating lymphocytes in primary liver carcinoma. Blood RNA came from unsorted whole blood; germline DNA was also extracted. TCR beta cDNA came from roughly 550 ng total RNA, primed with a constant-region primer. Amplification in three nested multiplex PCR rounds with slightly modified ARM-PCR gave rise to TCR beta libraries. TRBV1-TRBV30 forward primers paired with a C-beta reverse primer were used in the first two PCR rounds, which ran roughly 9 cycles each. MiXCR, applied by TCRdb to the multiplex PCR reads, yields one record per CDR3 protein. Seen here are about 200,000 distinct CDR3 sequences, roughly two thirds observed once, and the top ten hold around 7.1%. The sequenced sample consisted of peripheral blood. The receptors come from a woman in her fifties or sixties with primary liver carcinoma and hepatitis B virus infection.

CDR3: CASSDWTSGGGAEQFF. The CDR3 region has the DNA TGTGCCAGCAGTGATTGGACTAGCGGTGGCGGGGCTGAGCAGTTCTTC. The chain employs TRBV2 and TRBJ2-1; 10 bases map to TRBD2. In germline, CDR1 is SNHLY, CDR2 FYNNEI. The trim removed 3 bases at V and 9 bases at J, leaving 11 bases unmatched. The CDR3 totals 16 residues. Full variable domain (remainder filled in from reference TRBV2 and TRBJ2-1): EPEVTQTPSHQVTQMGQEVILRCVPISNHLYFYWYRQILGQKVEFLVSFYNNEISEKSEIFDDQFSVERPDGSNFTLKIRSTKLEDSAMYFCASSDWTSGGGAEQFFGPGTRLTVL.

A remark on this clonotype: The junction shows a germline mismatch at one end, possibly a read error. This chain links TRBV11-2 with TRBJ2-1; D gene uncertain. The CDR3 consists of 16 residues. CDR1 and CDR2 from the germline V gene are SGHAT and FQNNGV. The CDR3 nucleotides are TGTGCCAGCAGCCCCCTCCGGCCCTCAATACTGTATGAGCAGTCCTTC. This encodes CASSPLRPSILYEQSF.

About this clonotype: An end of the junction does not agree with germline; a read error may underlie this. The CDR3 coding sequence is TGTGCCAGCAGTCCTCGACCAGCGGGAGGGCCTCGGATCAAAAACATTCAGCACTTC. Its translation: CASSPRPAGGPRIKNIQHF. V gene TRBV11-2 combines with J gene TRBJ2-4; 10 nucleotides line up with TRBD2. Looked up from germline, CDR1 is SGHAT and CDR2 is FQNNGV. The CDR3 totals 19 residues.